The source of this T cell receptor (beta chain) is a study of T cell responses to AZD1222 COVID-19 vaccine. V was cut by 3 bases and J by 1 base, with 12 bases left in between. The germline gives CDR1 SGHAT, CDR2 FQDESV (reference sequence). The CDR3 has 15 residues. Using immunoSEQ multiplex PCR, the repertoire was profiled, and TCRdb retains in-frame clones only, with some absent. The sample records about 100,000 clones, less than 90% being singletons. This TCR came from an adult in good health. Sequenced here: peripheral blood, sampled on day 0 of AZD1222 vaccination. The rearrangement uses TRBV11-1 and TRBJ1-1; TRBD1 is a possible D gene (5 bases). CDR3 nucleotides: TGTGCCAGCAGCTTTGGCAGGGTAGGGAACACTGAAGCTTTCTTT. Its protein is CASSFGRVGNTEAFF. The full variable domain, with the rest looked up from reference TRBV11-1 and TRBJ1-1, is EAEVAQSPRYKITEKSQAVAFWCDPISGHATLYWYRQILGQGPELLVQFQDESVVDDSQLPKDRFSAERLKGVDSTLKIQPAELGDSAMYLCASSFGRVGNTEAFFGQGTRLTVV.